Following are 28 T cell receptor beta chains from one sample sequenced in a study of HIV-infected patients and healthy controls. MiXCR, run by TCRdb on the 5' RACE reads, gives a single entry per CDR3 protein. The sample yields about 67,000 distinct CDR3 sequences, about a sixth seen once. The specimen was CD4+ T cells from blood. The receptors originated from a human donor in good health.

This sequence joins TRBV6-6 and TRBJ1-1; 7 bases align to TRBD1. This CDR3 contains 14 residues. V lost 8 bases, J lost 0 bases, and 6 bases stayed unmatched. Germline CDR1 and CDR2: MNHNY and SVGAGI (reference sequence). This chain's CDR3 is CASRRGSMNTEAFF. The CDR3 bases are TGTGCCAGCCGCAGGGGGAGCATGAACACTGAAGCTTTCTTT.

This chain connects TRBV4-1 to TRBJ2-1; possible D gene TRBD2, 5 bases. There are 18 residues in the CDR3. Germline V gene sequence: CDR1 MGHRA, CDR2 YSYEKL. Trimming stripped 4 bases from V and 6 bases from J, with 25 bases between. The DNA of the CDR3 is TGCGCCAGCAGCCCCGGACCCTTCTCGAGGGCCCTATCCAATGAGCAGTTCTTC. This sequence encodes CASSPGPFSRALSNEQFF.

This clonotype was detected ten times or more. This chain uses TRBV4-2 with TRBJ2-7, with 8 bases that match TRBD1. CDR1 LGHNA and CDR2 YNFKEQ come from the germline V gene. V lost 1 base to trimming and J lost 7 bases; unmatched junction nucleotides: 3. The CDR3 runs 13 residues. The CDR3 region has the DNA TGTGCCAGCAGCCAAGCAGGGGGCGCAGAGCAGTACTTC. Translated: CASSQAGGAEQYF.

The chain carries TRBV28 and TRBJ1-6, with no clear D. From germline, CDR1 is MDHEN and CDR2 SYDVKM. V lost 7 bases to trimming and J lost 1 base, with 8 bases between them. The CDR3 contains 14 residues. The CDR3, as DNA: TGTGCCAGCACGGGAAGGTCCTATAATTCACCCCTCCACTTT. Protein product: CASTGRSYNSPLHF.

The rearrangement joins TRBV11-2 to TRBJ2-3; D possibly matches TRBD1 or TRBD2 (5 bases each). The CDR3 is made up of 17 amino acids. CDR1 and CDR2 from the germline V gene are SGHAT and FQNNGV. Between the trimmed V and J ends, which lost 6 bases and 2 bases, there was a span of 21 bases. In nucleotides, the CDR3 is TGTGCCAGCAGGGGGTCCCGGGGACCGAGGCTCACAGATACGCAGTATTTT. Its translation is CASRGSRGPRLTDTQYF.

The V gene is TRBV12-3 or TRBV12-4, the J gene TRBJ1-2, with 10 bases that match TRBD1. V gave up 3 bases and J gave up 5 bases; unmatched junction bases: 3. This CDR3 comprises 14 residues. The CDR3 here is CASSLRDRGYGYTF. The DNA for the CDR3 is TGTGCCAGCAGTTTGAGGGACAGGGGTTATGGCTACACCTTC.

CDR3 sequence reads: CASKYGETQYF. CDR3 sequence (DNA): TGTGCCAGCAAATATGGAGAGACCCAGTACTTC. The J gene is TRBJ2-5, the V gene TRBV6-1; no firm D call. CDR1 is MNHNS and CDR2 is SASEGT in the germline V gene. This CDR3 has 11 residues. The V end lost 7 bases, the J end lost 4 bases, and 7 bases lay between the germline ends.

V and J are TRBV28 and TRBJ1-4, with unresolved D. The germline gives CDR1 MDHEN, CDR2 SYDVKM. This CDR3 comprises 12 residues. V was shortened by 6 bases and J by 5 bases, with 7 bases between the two germline ends. This chain's CDR3 is CASRRINEKLFF. The CDR3 DNA follows: TGTGCCAGCAGAAGGATCAATGAAAAACTGTTTTTT.

A note on this clonotype: Its ends do not fully match the called genes, so a read error is possible. V is TRBV11-2 and J is TRBJ2-7; D unclear. The CDR3 consists of 12 residues. Germline lookup yields CDR1 SGHAT and CDR2 FQNNGV. CDR3 protein: CASSLIPYGQYF. The CDR3 coding sequence is TGTGCCAGCAGCTTAATCCCCTACGGGCAGTACTTC.

This rearrangement joins TRBV4-3 to TRBJ2-4, with no clear D. Germline V gives CDR1 LGHNA, CDR2 YSLEER. The CDR3 is 16 residues long. V gave up 6 bases and J gave up 4 bases, with 19 bases separating them. This chain's CDR3 is CASSPARTHQKNIQYF. The CDR3 bases are TGCGCCAGCAGTCCAGCCCGCACCCATCAGAAAAACATTCAGTACTTC.

As to this clonotype: A read error is possible here, since a much larger clone lies one base away. This chain connects TRBV7-9 to TRBJ2-5; a weak D match, TRBD2 (5 bases). The germline V and J ends were trimmed by 4 bases and 2 bases, with 14 bases remaining between them. This CDR3 spans 15 amino acids. Germline values: CDR1 SEHNR, CDR2 FQNEAQ (reference sequence). CDR3 DNA: TGTGCCAGCAGCTCCACGAGGAGCGGTCAAGAGACCCAGTACTTC. Protein product: CASSSTRSGQETQYF.

The chain uses TRBV7-9 and TRBJ2-1; 13 nucleotides agree with TRBD2. Per germline, CDR1 SEHNR and CDR2 FQNEAQ (reference sequence). V lost 7 bases, J lost 12 bases, and 15 bases stayed unmatched. CDR3 length: 16 amino acids. DNA of the CDR3: TGTGCCAGCACCCCAGGCGGGACTAGCGGGGCCTGGGGGCAGTTCTTC. Translating gives CASTPGGTSGAWGQFF.

The V gene is TRBV6-2 or TRBV6-3, the J gene TRBJ1-2; D is undetermined. Trimming removed 6 bases at V and 3 bases at J, with 5 bases between. Germline CDR1 MNHEY, CDR2 SVGEGT. There are 11 residues in the CDR3. This CDR3 is CASSRDYGYTF. CDR3 nucleotide sequence: TGTGCCAGCAGCCGGGACTATGGCTACACCTTC.

This clonotype occurred a few times. The chain carries TRBV28 and TRBJ2-3; 12 bases are shared with TRBD2. Germline CDR1 is MDHEN and CDR2 is SYDVKM. The CDR3 is made up of 18 amino acids. With 1 base clipped from V and 6 bases from J, the junction kept 11 bases outside the gene matches. In DNA, the CDR3 is TGTGCCAGCAGTTTATTTGCCCCTAAGACTAGCGGGGGTGATACGCAGTATTTT. This codes for CASSLFAPKTSGGDTQYF.

This clonotype was seen a handful of times. The rearrangement joins TRBV7-2 to TRBJ2-5; 7 nucleotides align to TRBD1. The CDR3 is 15 residues long. CDR1 is SGHTA, CDR2 FQGNSA, per germline. The J segment lost 4 bases and the V segment lost 3 bases, leaving 8 bases of the junction unmatched. The CDR3 DNA is TGTGCCAGCAGCTTGGCGTCAGGGGGTGCAGAGACCCAGTACTTC. Translated, it gives CASSLASGGAETQYF.

This clonotype was seen a few times. V usage is TRBV7-2 and J usage is TRBJ1-4, with D hard to call. The germline CDR1 and CDR2 sequences are SGHTA and FQGNSA. Trimming stripped 8 bases from V and 3 bases from J, with 13 bases between. This CDR3 comprises 14 residues. CDR3 nucleotide sequence: TGTGCCAGCGGCAAGGGTAGTGCTAATGAAAAACTGTTTTTT. Its translation is CASGKGSANEKLFF.

This clonotype showed up just a few times. The rearrangement joins TRBV7-6 to TRBJ2-5; the D call may be TRBD1 or TRBD2 (6 bases each). Germline CDR1 and CDR2: SGHVS and FNYEAQ. The length of the CDR3 is 15 residues. The V gene lost 1 base and the J gene lost 2 bases, with 11 bases spanning the gap. The CDR3 here is CASSLGRGGQETQYF. CDR3 in DNA: TGTGCCAGCAGCTTAGGCCGAGGGGGGCAAGAGACCCAGTACTTC. Using reference TRBV7-6 and TRBJ2-5 for the parts outside the CDR3, the full variable domain is GAGVSQSPRYKVTKRGQDVALRCDPISGHVSLYWYRQALGQGPEFLTYFNYEAQQDKSGLPNDRFSAERPEGSISTLTIQRTEQRDSAMYRCASSLGRGGQETQYFGPGTRLLVL.

In its sample, this clonotype was seen a few times. The V and J genes are TRBV10-3 and TRBJ2-5, with 7 bases matching TRBD2. The CDR3 covers 16 residues. CDR1 is ENHRY and CDR2 is SYGVKD in the germline V gene. V gave up 10 bases and J gave up 5 bases; unmatched junction bases: 19. The CDR3 nucleotides are TGTGCCACCAGAGAGCGGGACCACACGGTTACGGAGACCCAGTACTTC. Its translation: CATRERDHTVTETQYF.

This clonotype was counted ten times or more. The genes are TRBV28 and TRBJ1-6, with 10 positions matching TRBD1. The CDR3 totals 13 residues. V lost 3 bases and J lost 13; bases outside the gene matches: 3. CDR1 MDHEN and CDR2 SYDVKM come from the germline V gene. The chain's CDR3 is CASSLGQGIPLHF. The CDR3 coding sequence is TGTGCCAGCAGTTTGGGACAGGGGATCCCCCTCCACTTT.

This rearrangement joins TRBV29-1 to TRBJ1-3; D ambiguous. Germline V lookup: CDR1 SQVTM, CDR2 ANQGSEA. The CDR3 has 14 residues. Trimming took off 0 bases at V and 0 bases at J, with 6 bases between the two ends. The CDR3 reads CSVEDRSSGNTIYF. DNA for the CDR3: TGCAGCGTTGAAGACAGGAGCTCTGGAAACACCATATATTTT.

The genes are TRBV28 and TRBJ2-5; D possibly uses TRBD1 or TRBD2 (5 bases each). CDR3 length equals 14 residues. V dropped 9 bases and J dropped 2 bases, with 16 bases sitting between them. Per the germline V gene, CDR1 is MDHEN and CDR2 is SYDVKM. CDR3 bases: TGTGCCAGTTCAATAGAGGGGCCTCAAGAGACCCAGTACTTC. It is translated as CASSIEGPQETQYF.

The chain couples TRBV6-2 or TRBV6-3 to TRBJ2-3; D may be TRBD1 (5 bases). Germline CDR1 MNHEY, CDR2 SVGEGT. Deletions cut 2 bases from V and 6 bases from J, with 18 bases between. The CDR3 runs 16 residues. The CDR3 region is CASSYNRIFVVDTQYF. For the CDR3, the DNA is TGTGCCAGCAGTTACAACAGGATCTTTGTGGTGGATACGCAGTATTTT.

This clonotype was counted many times. The chain employs TRBV27 and TRBJ2-7; D is possibly TRBD2 (6 bases). V was pared by 5 bases and J by 3 bases, with 17 bases between. The CDR3 is 15 amino acids. CDR1 is MNHEY, CDR2 SMNVEV, per germline (reference sequence). CDR3 nucleotide sequence: TGTGCCAGCAGTGTCGATTGGGGGACTTACTACGAGCAGTACTTC. Amino acids: CASSVDWGTYYEQYF.

The chain carries TRBV20-1 and TRBJ2-5; TRBD2 aligns across 9 bases. This CDR3 has 15 residues. Germline V gives CDR1 DFQATT, CDR2 SNEGSKA (reference sequence). The ends lost 1 base at V and 4 bases at J; junction bases unmatched: 7. The CDR3 protein is CSARVLAGRGETQYF. Here the CDR3 DNA reads TGCAGTGCTAGAGTCCTAGCGGGGAGGGGAGAGACCCAGTACTTC.

This chain connects TRBV6-2 or TRBV6-3 to TRBJ1-6; a weak D match, TRBD1 (6 bases). This CDR3 has 15 amino acids. With 5 bases removed from V and 16 bases from J, the gap between germline ends came to 24 bases. CDR1 MNHEY and CDR2 SVGEGT come from the germline V gene. This CDR3 is CASSALMLQGTTLHF. The CDR3 DNA sequence: TGTGCCAGCAGTGCTCTAATGCTGCAAGGGACAACGCTCCACTTT.

This CDR3 is CASSYSSGQNWIIQYF. CDR3 coding DNA: TGTGCCAGCAGTTACTCGTCTGGTCAGAACTGGATCATTCAGTACTTC. This chain links TRBV6-2 or TRBV6-3 with TRBJ2-4; D is undetermined. This CDR3 region has 16 residues. V lost 0 bases and J 9 bases, leaving 18 bases between the germline ends. Germline CDR1 and CDR2: MNHEY and SVGEGT.

This clonotype was recorded a few times. J is TRBJ2-3 and V is TRBV6-2 or TRBV6-3; 10 nucleotides match TRBD1. The CDR3 consists of 13 residues. The germline gives CDR1 MNHEY, CDR2 SVGEGT. V lost 10 bases to trimming and J lost 4 bases; unmatched junction nucleotides: 5. The CDR3, as DNA: TGTGCCACCAAGGGACAGGGGTCAGATACGCAGTATTTT. The encoded protein is CATKGQGSDTQYF.

V gene TRBV9 combines with J gene TRBJ2-5; D tentatively reads TRBD1 or TRBD2 (5 bases each). V was trimmed by 6 bases and J by 4 bases, leaving 13 bases between them. The CDR3 consists of 13 residues. Per the germline V gene, CDR1 is SGDLS and CDR2 is YYNGEE. CDR3 sequence (DNA): TGTGCCAGCACGGGGCAGCCCGGAGAGACCCAGTACTTC. This sequence encodes CASTGQPGETQYF.